The sample holds one count of the clone carrying this T cell receptor beta chain. Its antigen is currently unknown. Germline CDR1 MNHEY, CDR2 SVGEGT. The CDR3 is 17 residues long. Losses at the gene ends were 2 bases for V and 2 bases for J; bases not matched to a gene: 5. Clones were sequenced by immunoSEQ multiplex PCR, and TCRdb holds only the in-frame ones, with some missing. Of under 55,000 clones in the sample, roughly four fifths were seen once. This sample was included in a study of T cell responses to AZD1222 COVID-19 vaccine. Study-wide findings and caveats: Of spike-specific TCRs, nearly half reportedly target regions left unmutated in variants. There were mostly white British donors and more females than males, and clonal diversity was possibly underestimated.

The V call is TRBV6-2 or TRBV6-3, the J call TRBJ2-1; 11 bases map to TRBD2. Source: peripheral blood, taken on day 0 of AZD1222 vaccination. This sequence was found in an adult in good health. This CDR3 is CASSYALAGGPYNEQFF. In nucleotides, the CDR3 is TGTGCCAGCAGTTACGCTCTAGCGGGGGGCCCCTACAATGAGCAGTTCTTC.